This T cell receptor (beta chain) was observed in a study of blood T cell repertoires in COVID-19. Study as a whole: There were acute and convalescent COVID-19 samples, and they came from the United States, Italy and Spain.

In terms of age and location, participants ranged from about 18 to 95 years and lived in about two dozen US areas. Produced via immunoSEQ multiplex PCR; TCRdb's table is partial and in-frame only. The data hold 150,000 to 200,000 clones, with approximately 84% observed a single time. CDR3 size: 16 residues. The germline V and J ends were trimmed by 4 bases and 6 bases, with 19 bases remaining between them. Germline V gene data show CDR1 as MNHNS and CDR2 as SASEGT. V gene TRBV6-1 combines with J gene TRBJ1-5; a possible D gene is TRBD1 (5 bases). Sequenced: PBMCs or T cells enriched from blood (not recorded which). This clonotype was sampled from a man aged 45 to 65 who had recovered from COVID-19. CDR3 region: CASSVELLGLRQPQHF. The CDR3, as DNA: TGTGCCAGCAGTGTGGAGTTATTGGGACTCCGTCAGCCCCAGCATTTT.